The 14 T cell receptor beta chains below were found in one sample sequenced in a study of OX40 agonist ivuxolimab in advanced cancers. Data came from immunoSEQ multiplex PCR; TCRdb stores just in-frame clones and leaves some out. The table records several thousand clones, roughly 77% of them present only once. The sequencing here drew on CD4+ or CD8+ T cells sorted from blood, taken in a trial of the OX40 agonist ivuxolimab. All receptors come from an adult with an advanced solid tumor such as melanoma, head and neck, liver or kidney cancer.

This clone has just a few counts. The genes are TRBV4-1 and TRBJ1-5; 7 positions match TRBD1. The CDR3 contains 15 residues. Germline CDR1 and CDR2: MGHRA and YSYEKL. V was clipped by 3 bases and J by 0 bases; unmatched bases: 2. CDR3 region: CASSHRTGSNQPQHF. Here the CDR3 DNA reads TGCGCCAGCAGCCATCGGACAGGTAGCAATCAGCCCCAGCATTTT.

This clone is labeled as hyperexpanded. The rearrangement links TRBV7-8 to TRBJ2-1; 12 positions agree with TRBD1. The V segment lost 5 bases and the J segment 7 bases; nucleotides outside the gene matches: 3. Germline loops: CDR1 SGHVS, CDR2 FQNEAQ. CDR3 length equals 14 residues. CDR3 residues: CASSGTGGWNEQFF. The CDR3 coding sequence is TGTGCCAGCAGCGGGACAGGGGGCTGGAATGAGCAGTTCTTC.

The chain uses TRBV28 and TRBJ2-2, with TRBD1 matching 7 bases. Germline V gene lookup returns CDR1 MDHEN and CDR2 SYDVKM. This CDR3 has 14 amino acids. J gave up 6 bases and V 10 bases, and 11 bases lay outside the gene matches. For the CDR3, the DNA is TGTGCCACCGGGACAGTTATTGCTCCCGGGGAGCTGTTTTTT. It codes for CATGTVIAPGELFF.

The J gene is TRBJ2-2, the V gene TRBV4-1; D is unclear. Germline CDR1 and CDR2: MGHRA and YSYEKL. V lost 1 base to trimming and J lost 1 base, with 4 bases between them. There are 14 residues in the CDR3. The CDR3 bases are TGCGCCAGCAGCCAAGCTGGGAACACCGGGGAGCTGTTTTTT. Protein product: CASSQAGNTGELFF.

V usage is TRBV10-1 and J usage is TRBJ2-1; 9 bases line up with TRBD2. V dropped 0 bases and J dropped 3; count of bases not matched to a gene: 6. From germline, CDR1 is WNHNN and CDR2 SYGVQD (reference sequence). The CDR3 totals 17 residues. CDR3 residues: CASSESQGSGGYNEQFF. The CDR3 nucleotides are TGCGCCAGCAGTGAGTCCCAAGGTAGCGGGGGCTACAATGAGCAGTTCTTC.

CDR3 coding DNA: TGTGCCAGTAGTATAGGAAGAATCACGCTAGGGAAGACTGAAGCTTTCTTT. Its translation: CASSIGRITLGKTEAFF. The chain links TRBV19 to TRBJ1-1; D not certain. The CDR3 loop spans 17 amino acids. The germline V gene has CDR1 LNHDA and CDR2 SQIVND (reference sequence). V gave up 1 base and J gave up 5 bases, with 20 bases separating them. Together with reference TRBV19 and TRBJ1-1, the CDR3 gives the full variable domain: DGGITQSPKYLFRKEGQNVTLSCEQNLNHDAMYWYRQDPGQGLRLIYYSQIVNDFQKGDIAEGYSVSREKKESFPLTVTSAQKNPTAFYLCASSIGRITLGKTEAFFGQGTRLTVV.

The chain carries TRBV7-9 and TRBJ1-1; possible D gene TRBD1, 5 bases. The CDR3 covers 15 residues. In germline, CDR1 is SEHNR, CDR2 FQNEAQ (reference sequence). V was trimmed by 5 bases and J by 1 base, leaving 14 bases between them. In nucleotides, the CDR3 is TGTGCCAGCAGCCATACCAACGGGGGGAACACTGAAGCTTTCTTT. Protein: CASSHTNGGNTEAFF.

This chain uses TRBV7-9 with TRBJ1-2, with TRBD1 matching over 7 bases. There are 15 residues in the CDR3. In germline, CDR1 is SEHNR, CDR2 FQNEAQ (reference sequence). V trimming: 3 bases; J trimming: 2 bases; junction bases outside the gene matches: 6. CDR3 loop: CASSLFDRANYGYTF. The CDR3 region has the DNA TGTGCCAGCAGCTTGTTTGACAGGGCAAACTATGGCTACACCTTC.

The chain carries TRBV4-1 and TRBJ2-1; D unclear. CDR3 length: 12 residues. Germline V gene data show CDR1 as MGHRA and CDR2 as YSYEKL. V lost 1 base and J 7 bases, leaving 5 bases between the germline ends. The CDR3 is CASSQGVNEQFF. DNA for the CDR3: TGCGCCAGCAGCCAAGGGGTGAATGAGCAGTTCTTC.

V is TRBV7-9 and J is TRBJ2-4; the D call may be TRBD1 or TRBD2 (6 bases each). V was clipped by 0 bases and J by 6 bases, with 9 bases between them. This CDR3 region has 14 residues. Germline V gives CDR1 SEHNR, CDR2 FQNEAQ (reference sequence). The CDR3 region is CASSLAQGGNIQYF. DNA of the CDR3: TGTGCCAGCAGCTTAGCACAGGGAGGAAACATTCAGTACTTC.

The CDR3 region has the DNA TGTGCCAGCAGACTACCATGGATAGATACGCAGTATTTT. Protein sequence: CASRLPWIDTQYF. The chain uses TRBV6-6 and TRBJ2-3; D is uncertain. Looked up from germline, CDR1 is MNHNY and CDR2 is SVGAGI (reference sequence). CDR3 length: 13 amino acids. The V end lost 6 bases, the J end lost 5 bases, and 12 bases lay between the germline ends.

This clone was counted a few times. The chain joins TRBV4-1 to TRBJ1-1; D may be TRBD1 (6 bases). The CDR3 consists of 11 residues. V lost 4 bases and J lost 8, with 8 bases in between. CDR1 is MGHRA and CDR2 is YSYEKL in the germline V gene. The DNA for the CDR3 is TGCGCCAGCAGCCTTGGACAGGAAGCTTTCTTT. Protein sequence: CASSLGQEAFF.

V gene TRBV27 combines with J gene TRBJ2-1; D is undetermined. Trimming pared 2 bases from V and 7 bases from J, leaving 15 bases between. The germline gives CDR1 MNHEY, CDR2 SMNVEV (reference sequence). The CDR3 sequence is 15 residues long. The CDR3 DNA follows: TGTGCCAGCAGTTTAAAGGGCTCGTACACTAATGAGCAGTTCTTC. This encodes CASSLKGSYTNEQFF.

This chain connects TRBV27 to TRBJ2-7; TRBD1 agrees at 9 bases. The V segment lost 8 bases and the J segment 6 bases; nucleotides outside the gene matches: 11. This CDR3 has 14 residues. Germline V gene lookup returns CDR1 MNHEY and CDR2 SMNVEV (reference sequence). The CDR3 spells CASAPGTGIGEQYF. In DNA, the CDR3 is TGTGCCAGCGCCCCAGGGACAGGGATCGGCGAGCAGTACTTC.